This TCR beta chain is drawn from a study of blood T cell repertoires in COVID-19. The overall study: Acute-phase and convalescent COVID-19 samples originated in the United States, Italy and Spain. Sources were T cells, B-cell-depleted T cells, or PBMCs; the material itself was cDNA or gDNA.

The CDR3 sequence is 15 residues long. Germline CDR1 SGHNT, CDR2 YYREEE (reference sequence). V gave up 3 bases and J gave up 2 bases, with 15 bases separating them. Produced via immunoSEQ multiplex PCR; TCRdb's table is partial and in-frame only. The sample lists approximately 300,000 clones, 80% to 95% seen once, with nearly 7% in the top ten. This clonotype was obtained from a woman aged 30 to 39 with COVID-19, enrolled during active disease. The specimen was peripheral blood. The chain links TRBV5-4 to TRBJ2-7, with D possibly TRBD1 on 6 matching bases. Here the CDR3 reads CASSSRTGKTYEQYF. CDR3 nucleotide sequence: TGTGCCAGCAGCTCCAGAACAGGGAAAACCTACGAGCAGTACTTC.